The present T cell receptor (beta chain) was sequenced within a study of tissue T cells after allogeneic stem cell transplantation. Generated by immunoSEQ multiplex PCR, the TCRdb table keeps only in-frame clones and is missing some. This repertoire shows roughly 25,000 clones, roughly 80% found once; its top ten account for less than 10%. CDR1 is MNHEY and CDR2 is SMNVEV in the germline V gene (reference sequence). V was pared by 7 bases and J by 2 bases, with 12 bases between. The CDR3 contains 13 residues. This clone was recorded only once. Antigen specificity is unknown. Whole-study findings and limits: The study did not identify alloreactive or antigen-specific tissue TCRs, and some clones might be persisting host cells.

The receptor's source is an older female donor with lung cancer. The material sequenced was tissue from the ileum, taken at autopsy. The rearrangement uses TRBV27 and TRBJ2-7; tentative D call: TRBD1 (5 bases). The CDR3 here is CASKKTETYEQYF. The CDR3 DNA sequence: TGTGCCAGCAAGAAGACAGAGACCTACGAGCAGTACTTC.